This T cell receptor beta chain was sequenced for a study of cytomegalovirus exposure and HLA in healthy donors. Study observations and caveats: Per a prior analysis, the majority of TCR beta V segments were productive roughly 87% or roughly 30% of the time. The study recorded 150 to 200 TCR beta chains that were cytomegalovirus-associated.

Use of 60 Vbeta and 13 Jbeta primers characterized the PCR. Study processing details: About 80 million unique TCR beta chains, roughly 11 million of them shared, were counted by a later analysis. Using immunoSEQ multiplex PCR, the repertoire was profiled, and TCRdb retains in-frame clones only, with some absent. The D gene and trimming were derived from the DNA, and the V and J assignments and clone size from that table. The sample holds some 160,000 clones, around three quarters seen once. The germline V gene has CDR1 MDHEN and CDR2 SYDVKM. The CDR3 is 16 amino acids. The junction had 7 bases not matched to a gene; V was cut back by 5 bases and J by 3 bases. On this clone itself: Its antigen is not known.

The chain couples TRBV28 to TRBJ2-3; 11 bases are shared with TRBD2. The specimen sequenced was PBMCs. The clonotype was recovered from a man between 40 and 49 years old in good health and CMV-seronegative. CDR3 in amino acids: CASSPSLAGGTDTQYF. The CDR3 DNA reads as TGTGCCAGCAGTCCCTCCCTAGCGGGAGGAACAGATACGCAGTATTTT.